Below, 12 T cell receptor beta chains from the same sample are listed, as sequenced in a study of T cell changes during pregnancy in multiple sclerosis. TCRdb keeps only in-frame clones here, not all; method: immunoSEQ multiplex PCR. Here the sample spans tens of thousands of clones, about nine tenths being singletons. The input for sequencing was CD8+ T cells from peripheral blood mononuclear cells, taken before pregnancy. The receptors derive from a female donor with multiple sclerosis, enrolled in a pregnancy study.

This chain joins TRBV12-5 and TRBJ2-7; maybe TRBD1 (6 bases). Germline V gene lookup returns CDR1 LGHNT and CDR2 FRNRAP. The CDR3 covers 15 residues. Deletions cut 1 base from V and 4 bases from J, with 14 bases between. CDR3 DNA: TGTGCTAGTGGTTTGGCTGAGGGGGTTTGGTACGAGCAGTACTTC. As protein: CASGLAEGVWYEQYF.

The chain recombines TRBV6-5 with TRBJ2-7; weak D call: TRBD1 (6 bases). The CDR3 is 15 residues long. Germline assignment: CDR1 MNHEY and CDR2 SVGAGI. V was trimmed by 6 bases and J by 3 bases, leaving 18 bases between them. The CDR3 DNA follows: TGTGCCAGCAGGGGATTACAGGGCGTCTTCTACGAGCAGTACTTC. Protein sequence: CASRGLQGVFYEQYF.

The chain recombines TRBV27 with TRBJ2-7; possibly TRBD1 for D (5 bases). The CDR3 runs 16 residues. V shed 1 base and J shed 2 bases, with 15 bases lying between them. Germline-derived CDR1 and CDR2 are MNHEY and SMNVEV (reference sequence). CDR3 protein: CASSLLAGPTPYEQYF. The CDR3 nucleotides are TGTGCCAGCAGTTTATTGGCAGGGCCCACCCCCTACGAGCAGTACTTC.

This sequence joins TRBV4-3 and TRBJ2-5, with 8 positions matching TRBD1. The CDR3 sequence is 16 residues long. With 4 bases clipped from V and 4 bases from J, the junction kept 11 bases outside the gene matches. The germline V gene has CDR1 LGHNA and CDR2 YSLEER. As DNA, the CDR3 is TGCGCCAGCAGCCCCGAGGTCGGACAGGGTTCAGAGACCCAGTACTTC. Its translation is CASSPEVGQGSETQYF.

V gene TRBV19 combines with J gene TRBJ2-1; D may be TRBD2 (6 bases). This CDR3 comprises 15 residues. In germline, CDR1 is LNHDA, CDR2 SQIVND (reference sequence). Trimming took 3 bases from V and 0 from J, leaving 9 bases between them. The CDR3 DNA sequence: TGTGCCAGTAGTATTAGCGGAAGCTCCTACAATGAGCAGTTCTTC. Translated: CASSISGSSYNEQFF.

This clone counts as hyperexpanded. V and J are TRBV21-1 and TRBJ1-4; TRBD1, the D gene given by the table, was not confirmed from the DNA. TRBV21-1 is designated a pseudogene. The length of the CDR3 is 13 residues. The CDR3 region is CASSKVPGEKLFF. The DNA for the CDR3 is TGTGCCAGCAGCAAAGTCCCAGGTGAAAAACTGTTTTTT.

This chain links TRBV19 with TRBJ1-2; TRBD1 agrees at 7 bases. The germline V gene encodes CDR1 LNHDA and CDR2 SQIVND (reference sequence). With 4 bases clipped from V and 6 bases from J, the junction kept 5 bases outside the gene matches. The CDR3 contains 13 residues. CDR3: CASSKTGSDGYTF. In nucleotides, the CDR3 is TGTGCCAGTAGTAAGACAGGGAGTGATGGCTACACCTTC.

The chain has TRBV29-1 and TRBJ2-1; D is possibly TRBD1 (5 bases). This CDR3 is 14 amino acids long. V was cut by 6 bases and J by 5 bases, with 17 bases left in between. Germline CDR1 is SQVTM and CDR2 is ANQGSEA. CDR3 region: CSVTGHGYNNEQFF. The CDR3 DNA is TGCAGCGTCACTGGACATGGTTATAACAATGAGCAGTTCTTC.

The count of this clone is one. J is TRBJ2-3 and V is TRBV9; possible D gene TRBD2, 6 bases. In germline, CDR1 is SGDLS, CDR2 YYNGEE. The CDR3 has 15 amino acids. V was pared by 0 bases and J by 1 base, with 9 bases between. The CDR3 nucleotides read TGTGCCAGCAGCGTAGGGGGACTTGGCACAGATACGCAGTATTTT. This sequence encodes CASSVGGLGTDTQYF.

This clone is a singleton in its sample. Written as DNA, the CDR3 is TGCGCCAGCAGCTTGGCCGGGACAGGGCTAACTGAAGCTTTCTTT. Its translation: CASSLAGTGLTEAFF. The V gene is TRBV5-1, the J gene TRBJ1-1; TRBD1 aligns across 9 bases. V was pared by 0 bases and J by 5 bases, with 5 bases of the junction left unmatched. Germline CDR1 reads SGHRS; CDR2 reads YFSETQ. The CDR3 length is 15 residues.

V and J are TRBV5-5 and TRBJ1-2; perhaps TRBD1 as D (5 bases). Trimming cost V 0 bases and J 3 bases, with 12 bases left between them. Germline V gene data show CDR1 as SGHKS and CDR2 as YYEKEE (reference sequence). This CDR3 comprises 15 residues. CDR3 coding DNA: TGTGCCAGCAGCTTGGCCAGGGAAAGCGACTATGGCTACACCTTC. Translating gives CASSLARESDYGYTF.

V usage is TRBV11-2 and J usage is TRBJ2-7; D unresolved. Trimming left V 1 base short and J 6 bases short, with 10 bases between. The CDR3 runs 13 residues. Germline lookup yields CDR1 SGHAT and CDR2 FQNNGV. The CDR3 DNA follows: TGTGCCAGCAGCTTAGCGGCGGCTGGCGAGCAGTACTTC. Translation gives CASSLAAAGEQYF.